This is a list of T cell receptor beta chains from one sample in a study of blood T cell repertoires in COVID-19. TCRdb's copy holds only in-frame clones and misses some; the assay was immunoSEQ multiplex PCR. The sample holds some 170,000 clones, about 87% seen once. Material: peripheral blood. All receptors come from a woman in her 50s with acute or convalescent COVID-19. The CDR3 runs from the conserved cysteine through the conserved F or W. A D gene is named only where the DNA matches it firmly. Only some rows state a clone size, as once, few, many or a class for expanded clones.

CDR3aa: CASGGTNEKLFF
CDR3nt: TGTGCCAGCGGGGGGACTAATGAAAAACTGTTTTTT
d_gene: -
abundance: -
j_gene: TRBJ1-4
v_gene: TRBV6-5

CDR3aa: CASSGQREKLFF
CDR3nt: TGTGCCAGCAGCGGACAGAGGGAAAAACTGTTTTTT
d_gene: -
abundance: -
j_gene: TRBJ1-4
v_gene: TRBV3-1/TRBV3-2

CDR3aa: CASSTRMRQGAYYEQYF
CDR3nt: TGTGCCAGCAGCACCCGAATGAGACAGGGGGCGTATTACGAGCAGTACTTC
d_gene: TRBD1
abundance: -
j_gene: TRBJ2-7
v_gene: TRBV11-3

CDR3aa: CASSSGQTGNTIYF
CDR3nt: TGTGCCAGCAGCTCGGGACAGACTGGAAACACCATATATTTT
d_gene: TRBD1
abundance: -
j_gene: TRBJ1-3
v_gene: TRBV3-1/TRBV3-2

CDR3aa: CASSIRQGARGYTF
CDR3nt: TGTGCCAGCAGCATACGACAGGGGGCGCGAGGCTACACCTTC
d_gene: TRBD1
abundance: -
j_gene: TRBJ1-2
v_gene: TRBV7-2

CDR3aa: CASSSQANQPQHF
CDR3nt: TGTGCCAGCAGTTCCCAGGCGAATCAGCCCCAGCATTTT
d_gene: -
abundance: -
j_gene: TRBJ1-5
v_gene: TRBV27

CDR3aa: CASSPTGGAYEQYF
CDR3nt: TGTGCCAGCAGTCCCACAGGGGGCGCGTACGAGCAGTACTTC
d_gene: TRBD1
abundance: -
j_gene: TRBJ2-7
v_gene: TRBV6-6

CDR3aa: CASSQTSGVYNEQFF
CDR3nt: TGCGCCAGCAGCCAGACTAGCGGAGTTTACAATGAGCAGTTCTTC
d_gene: TRBD2
abundance: -
j_gene: TRBJ2-1
v_gene: TRBV4-1

CDR3aa: CASSHGQSNYGYTF
CDR3nt: TGCGCCAGCAGTCATGGACAGTCTAACTATGGCTACACCTTC
d_gene: -
abundance: -
j_gene: TRBJ1-2
v_gene: TRBV23-1

CDR3aa: CASSPGLASTQETQYF
CDR3nt: TGTGCCAGCTCCCCCGGACTAGCGAGCACCCAAGAGACCCAGTACTTC
d_gene: TRBD2
abundance: -
j_gene: TRBJ2-5
v_gene: TRBV18

CDR3aa: CASSSLFSGNTIYF
CDR3nt: TGTGCCAGCAGCTCTCTGTTCTCTGGAAACACCATATATTTT
d_gene: -
abundance: -
j_gene: TRBJ1-3
v_gene: TRBV11-3

CDR3aa: CATSDRDRGLNYGYTF
CDR3nt: TGTGCCACCAGCGACCGGGACAGGGGACTAAACTATGGCTACACCTTC
d_gene: TRBD1
abundance: few
j_gene: TRBJ1-2
v_gene: TRBV15

CDR3aa: CAGDRGTEAFF
CDR3nt: TGTGCCGGGGACAGGGGCACTGAAGCTTTCTTT
d_gene: TRBD1
abundance: -
j_gene: TRBJ1-1
v_gene: TRBV7-9

CDR3aa: CATSDRASYGYTF
CDR3nt: TGTGCCACCAGTGACAGGGCCAGCTATGGCTACACCTTC
d_gene: -
abundance: -
j_gene: TRBJ1-2
v_gene: TRBV24-1

CDR3aa: CASSLGLGLNIQYF
CDR3nt: TGTGCCAGCAGCTTAGGACTAGGGCTAAACATTCAGTACTTC
d_gene: -
abundance: -
j_gene: TRBJ2-4
v_gene: TRBV7-2

CDR3aa: CASSLEGAPNQPQHF
CDR3nt: TGCGCCAGCAGCTTGGAGGGAGCCCCCAATCAGCCCCAGCATTTT
d_gene: -
abundance: -
j_gene: TRBJ1-5
v_gene: TRBV5-1

CDR3aa: CASSRRVSGYQETQYF
CDR3nt: TGTGCCAGCAGCCGAAGAGTCAGCGGATACCAAGAGACCCAGTACTTC
d_gene: -
abundance: -
j_gene: TRBJ2-5
v_gene: TRBV3-1/TRBV3-2

CDR3aa: CASSLKGQGSAAQYF
CDR3nt: TGTGCCAGCAGCTTGAAGGGACAGGGATCGGCGGCCCAGTACTTC
d_gene: TRBD1
abundance: -
j_gene: TRBJ2-5
v_gene: TRBV5-5

CDR3aa: CASSLGTSNSPLHF
CDR3nt: TGTGCCAGCAGCCTTGGGACTTCTAATTCACCCCTCCACTTT
d_gene: -
abundance: -
j_gene: TRBJ1-6
v_gene: TRBV7-3

CDR3aa: CASSEWSYGYTF
CDR3nt: TGCGCCAGCAGTGAGTGGAGCTATGGCTACACCTTC
d_gene: -
abundance: -
j_gene: TRBJ1-2
v_gene: TRBV10-2

CDR3aa: CASSPQSTDTQYF
CDR3nt: TGTGCCAGCTCACCGCAGAGCACAGATACGCAGTATTTT
d_gene: -
abundance: -
j_gene: TRBJ2-3
v_gene: TRBV18

CDR3aa: CASSHSGGSYNEQFF
CDR3nt: TGTGCCAGCAGTCATAGCGGGGGCTCCTACAATGAGCAGTTCTTC
d_gene: TRBD2
abundance: -
j_gene: TRBJ2-1
v_gene: TRBV3-1/TRBV3-2

CDR3aa: CARSPTGSSSPLHF
CDR3nt: TGTGCCAGAAGCCCTACAGGGTCAAGCTCACCCCTCCACTTT
d_gene: -
abundance: -
j_gene: TRBJ1-6
v_gene: TRBV5-3

CDR3aa: CAWSGGLPRYNEQFF
CDR3nt: TGTGCCTGGAGTGGTGGGCTCCCACGGTACAATGAGCAGTTCTTC
d_gene: -
abundance: -
j_gene: TRBJ2-1
v_gene: TRBV30

CDR3aa: CASSTDTKGTQYF
CDR3nt: TGTGCCAGCAGCACGGACACTAAGGGGACCCAGTACTTC
d_gene: -
abundance: few
j_gene: TRBJ2-5
v_gene: TRBV5-5

CDR3aa: CASTGTAYNSPLHF
CDR3nt: TGTGCCAGTACAGGGACAGCCTATAATTCACCCCTCCACTTT
d_gene: TRBD1
abundance: -
j_gene: TRBJ1-6
v_gene: TRBV19

CDR3aa: CASSSDYDRPRAFF
CDR3nt: TGTGCCAGCAGCTCCGACTATGACAGGCCCAGGGCTTTCTTT
d_gene: -
abundance: -
j_gene: TRBJ1-1
v_gene: TRBV11-2

CDR3aa: CATSDPGQGNYGYTF
CDR3nt: TGTGCCACCAGTGATCCGGGACAGGGGAACTATGGCTACACCTTC
d_gene: TRBD1
abundance: -
j_gene: TRBJ1-2
v_gene: TRBV24-1

CDR3aa: CSVAGTSSSYEQYF
CDR3nt: TGCAGCGTTGCCGGGACTTCTTCTTCCTACGAGCAGTACTTC
d_gene: -
abundance: -
j_gene: TRBJ2-7
v_gene: TRBV29-1

CDR3aa: CASSLDISNQPQHF
CDR3nt: TGTGCCAGCAGCTTAGACATTAGCAATCAGCCCCAGCATTTT
d_gene: -
abundance: -
j_gene: TRBJ1-5
v_gene: TRBV11-2

CDR3aa: CSVRTGEETQYF
CDR3nt: TGCAGCGTCCGGACAGGGGAAGAGACCCAGTACTTC
d_gene: TRBD1
abundance: -
j_gene: TRBJ2-5
v_gene: TRBV29-1